This is a list of T cell receptor beta chains from one sample in a study of cytomegalovirus exposure and HLA in healthy donors. Profiled with immunoSEQ multiplex PCR; TCRdb holds only in-frame clones, not every one. This table has about 150,000 clones, approximately 85% appearing once. What was sequenced was PBMCs. The receptors were sampled from a man younger than 45 in good health and CMV-seropositive. Each CDR3 is given with its conserved first and last residue. Fields, in order: CDR3 length, V gene, clone size, D gene, J gene, CDR3 protein, CDR3 DNA. The D gene is left open where the match is weak. A clone size is listed for some rows: how often the clone was seen (once, few, many), or a class if it is expanded.

>18|TRBV4-3|.|TRBD2|TRBJ2-3
CASSQDLIREGGTDTQYF
TGCGCCAGCAGCCAAGATCTAATCCGGGAGGGCGGCACAGATACGCAGTATTTT
>14|TRBV9|.|TRBD2|TRBJ2-7
CASSEGLAELGQYF
TGTGCCAGCAGCGAGGGACTAGCGGAGCTCGGGCAGTACTTC
>17|TRBV4-1|.|TRBD2|TRBJ2-2
CASSQAGGRADTGELFF
TGCGCCAGCAGCCAAGCGGGCGGGAGGGCCGATACCGGGGAGCTGTTTTTT
>14|TRBV27|.|TRBD1|TRBJ1-2
CASSFQGVNYGYTF
TGTGCCAGCAGTTTCCAGGGGGTAAACTATGGCTACACCTTC
>18|TRBV6-4|once|.|TRBJ1-5
CASSDSWGGYLSNQPQHF
TGTGCCAGCAGTGACTCGTGGGGAGGGTACCTTAGCAATCAGCCCCAGCATTTT
>14|TRBV7-9|.|.|TRBJ2-7
CASSPQVGLVEQYF
TGTGCCAGCAGTCCACAGGTGGGCTTGGTGGAGCAGTACTTC
>13|TRBV6-6|.|.|TRBJ2-7
CASTKTLTPEQYF
TGTGCCAGCACCAAAACCCTAACCCCCGAGCAGTACTTC
>13|TRBV5-5|few|.|TRBJ2-1
CASSLTPQNEQFF
TGTGCCAGCAGCTTGACACCCCAGAATGAGCAGTTCTTC
>17|TRBV5-1|.|TRBD2|TRBJ2-3
CASSLDLAGGPEDTQYF
TGCGCCAGCAGCTTGGACCTAGCGGGAGGGCCCGAAGATACGCAGTATTTT
>14|TRBV2|once|.|TRBJ1-5
CASSPSGRVQPQHF
TGTGCCAGCAGTCCCTCAGGGAGGGTTCAGCCCCAGCATTTT
>15|TRBV14|.|.|TRBJ2-5
CASSFGGGYQETQYF
TGTGCCAGCAGCTTTGGTGGGGGGTACCAAGAGACCCAGTACTTC
>16|TRBV28|.|.|TRBJ1-4
CASSFTGWGANEKLFF
TGTGCCAGCAGTTTTACAGGGTGGGGAGCTAATGAAAAACTGTTTTTT
>14|TRBV9|.|.|TRBJ1-3
CASSVIGAGNTIYF
TGTGCCAGCAGCGTAATAGGGGCTGGAAACACCATATATTTT
>16|TRBV13|.|TRBD1|TRBJ1-3
CASSLGTANSGNTIYF
TGTGCCAGCAGCTTGGGGACAGCCAACTCTGGAAACACCATATATTTT
>13|TRBV19|.|.|TRBJ2-5
CASSWGQGETQYF
TGTGCCAGTAGTTGGGGGCAGGGAGAGACCCAGTACTTC
>14|TRBV7-2|.|.|TRBJ2-1
CASSLSTLHNEQFF
TGTGCCAGCAGCCTCTCCACTCTACACAATGAGCAGTTCTTC
>17|TRBV27|once|TRBD1|TRBJ2-2
CASSRKAGQGFTGELFF
TGTGCCAGCAGTAGGAAGGCGGGACAGGGTTTCACCGGGGAGCTGTTTTTT
>15|TRBV7-3|.|TRBD2|TRBJ2-5
CASRSNSGRSETQYF
TGTGCCAGCAGGTCTAATAGCGGGAGAAGTGAGACCCAGTACTTC
>17|TRBV7-2|once|TRBD1|TRBJ1-5
CASSRPGTGELNQPQHF
TGTGCCAGCAGCCGGCCTGGGACAGGGGAGCTCAATCAGCCCCAGCATTTT
>15|TRBV7-7|.|TRBD1|TRBJ2-7
CASSLGGTGGYEQYF
TGTGCTAGCAGCTTGGGCGGGACAGGGGGCTACGAGCAGTACTTC
>14|TRBV2|.|.|TRBJ2-7
CASREGLGPYEQYF
TGTGCCAGCAGGGAGGGGTTGGGACCCTACGAGCAGTACTTC
>15|TRBV19|.|.|TRBJ1-4
CASSIEGGVLEKLFF
TGTGCCAGTAGTATAGAGGGAGGGGTCCTGGAAAAACTGTTTTTT
>15|TRBV9|.|.|TRBJ1-2
CASSVARGRNYGYTF
TGTGCCAGCAGCGTAGCCAGGGGTCGAAACTATGGCTACACCTTC
>14|TRBV2|.|TRBD2|TRBJ2-1
CASTGLAGGAEQFF
TGTGCCAGCACTGGACTAGCGGGAGGTGCTGAGCAGTTCTTC
>13|TRBV5-4|.|.|TRBJ2-1
CASSFSGGNEQFF
TGTGCCAGCAGCTTTTCAGGGGGGAATGAGCAGTTCTTC
>14|TRBV6-4|few|TRBD1|TRBJ1-5
CAILGQTKNQPQHF
TGTGCCATTCTGGGACAGACCAAAAATCAGCCCCAGCATTTT
>15|TRBV9|.|TRBD2|TRBJ2-2
CASTLGTSGTGELFF
TGTGCCAGCACCCTAGGGACTAGCGGCACCGGGGAGCTGTTTTTT
>15|TRBV19|.|TRBD2|TRBJ2-1
CASSRISGDLDGQFF
TGTGCCAGTAGTAGAATTAGCGGGGACCTGGATGGGCAGTTCTTC
>12|TRBV7-2|.|.|TRBJ2-5
CASSLVRETQYF
TGTGCCAGCAGCTTAGTACGGGAGACCCAGTACTTC
>14|TRBV2|.|TRBD1|TRBJ1-1
CASRGDRMNTEAFF
TGTGCCAGCAGAGGGGACAGAATGAACACTGAAGCTTTCTTT
>15|TRBV5-4|.|.|TRBJ1-2
CASSLEGRVTYGYTF
TGTGCCAGCAGCTTGGAAGGCAGGGTAACCTATGGCTACACCTTC
>15|TRBV6-1|few|.|TRBJ1-5
CASSAPGGGGQPQHF
TGTGCCAGCAGTGCCCCTGGGGGGGGAGGGCAGCCCCAGCATTTT
>16|TRBV5-6|.|TRBD1|TRBJ2-7
CASSLGDDRGAYEQYF
TGTGCCAGCAGCTTGGGGGACGACAGGGGGGCCTACGAGCAGTACTTC
>13|TRBV7-2|.|.|TRBJ1-1
CASSLQGLLLAFF
TGTGCCAGCAGCCTACAGGGATTACTGCTGGCTTTCTTT
>16|TRBV6-5|.|TRBD1|TRBJ2-7
CASSYTRQGLGGEQYF
TGTGCCAGCAGTTACACCCGACAGGGGCTGGGGGGCGAGCAGTACTTC
>13|TRBV27|.|.|TRBJ2-1
CASRDHLYNEQFF
TGTGCCAGTCGAGATCATTTATACAATGAGCAGTTCTTC
>15|TRBV5-5|once|.|TRBJ2-7
CASSPLYLRSYEQYF
TGTGCCAGCAGCCCTCTTTACTTGCGCTCCTACGAGCAGTACTTC
>15|TRBV5-1|.|TRBD2|TRBJ2-1
CASVEREGPVNEQFF
TGCGCCAGCGTCGAGCGGGAGGGCCCCGTCAATGAGCAGTTCTTC
>17|TRBV19|.|.|TRBJ1-5
CASSITGGSRSNQPQHF
TGTGCCAGTAGTATAACTGGGGGCTCGAGGAGCAATCAGCCCCAGCATTTT
>14|TRBV5-6|.|TRBD2|TRBJ2-5
CASSLAGGGETQYF
TGTGCCAGCAGCTTAGCGGGAGGAGGAGAGACCCAGTACTTC
>15|TRBV5-1|.|TRBD2|TRBJ2-2
CASSRDYPNTGELFF
TGCGCCAGCAGCAGGGACTACCCCAACACCGGGGAGCTGTTTTTT
>16|TRBV12-2|few|.|TRBJ2-1
CASRLGLAGGNNEQFF
TGTGCAAGTCGCTTGGGACTAGCGGGAGGGAACAATGAGCAGTTCTTC
>10|TRBV7-9|.|.|TRBJ2-1
CSSSLHEQFF
TGTTCCAGCAGCCTTCATGAGCAGTTCTTC
>14|TRBV5-5|.|.|TRBJ1-2
CASSLGRVDYGYTF
TGTGCCAGCAGCTTAGGCAGGGTAGACTATGGCTACACCTTC
>15|TRBV5-1|.|.|TRBJ2-5
CASSLQSGVQETQYF
TGCGCCAGCAGCTTGCAATCCGGAGTCCAAGAGACCCAGTACTTC
>15|TRBV6-4|.|.|TRBJ2-3
CASSPGPTGAGTQYF
TGTGCCAGCAGTCCGGGTCCGACTGGGGCAGGTACGCAGTATTTT
>15|TRBV6-5|.|TRBD2|TRBJ2-5
CASRPTSGSRETQYF
TGTGCCAGCAGACCCACTAGCGGGAGTCGGGAGACCCAGTACTTC
>13|TRBV12-5|.|.|TRBJ1-2
CASGFAGPYGYTF
TGTGCTAGTGGTTTCGCGGGGCCCTATGGCTACACCTTC
>15|TRBV7-9|once|TRBD1|TRBJ1-2
CASSLVAGGARGYTF
TGTGCCAGCAGCTTAGTGGCAGGGGGCGCGAGGGGCTACACCTTC
>15|TRBV6-1|.|.|TRBJ1-1
CASRTQGSGIAEAFF
TGTGCCAGCAGGACACAGGGATCGGGAATCGCTGAAGCTTTCTTT
>17|TRBV11-2|.|TRBD2|TRBJ2-3
CASSSPYASGRADTQYF
TGTGCCAGCAGCTCACCCTACGCTAGCGGGAGGGCCGACACGCAGTATTTT
>15|TRBV4-1|.|TRBD1|TRBJ1-5
CASSQAGTGVQPQHF
TGCGCCAGCAGCCAGGCCGGGACAGGGGTTCAGCCCCAGCATTTT
>13|TRBV19|.|TRBD2|TRBJ2-7
CASRRTSSYEQYF
TGTGCCAGTAGGAGGACTAGTTCCTACGAGCAGTACTTC
>15|TRBV5-1|once|TRBD2|TRBJ2-5
CASSYAGTSEETQYF
TGCGCCAGCAGCTATGCCGGGACTAGCGAAGAGACCCAGTACTTC
>15|TRBV11-3|.|TRBD2|TRBJ2-7
CASSLVATGGYEQYF
TGTGCCAGCAGCTTAGTTGCGACGGGAGGCTACGAGCAGTACTTC
>13|TRBV6-5|.|.|TRBJ2-2
CASSTSSGGELFF
TGTGCCAGCAGTACGTCCTCGGGGGGGGAGCTGTTTTTT